This T cell receptor beta chain was profiled in a study of cytomegalovirus exposure and HLA in healthy donors. Study-level results: Certain sequence variants were highly shared and formed a cluster, and this cluster was likely a sequencing artifact. TCR beta chains associated with HLA were, in a later analysis, more clonally expanded than equally common others. With later analysis, a missense DCLRE1C variant became linked to TCR beta V- and J-gene trimming.

13 Jbeta primers and 60 Vbeta primers were used for the PCR. The table came from immunoSEQ multiplex PCR; TCRdb's copy has only in-frame clones and leaves some out. Here the sample spans some 200,000 clones, about three quarters being singletons. A remark on this clone: Its antigen is currently unknown.

The source material was PBMCs. The origin of this receptor is a middle-aged man in good health and CMV-seronegative.

CDR3 protein: CASSQGSAGDTQYF. The DNA of the CDR3 is TGTGCCAGCAGCCAAGGGTCCGCCGGAGATACGCAGTATTTT. The V gene is TRBV4-2, the J gene TRBJ2-3; D call uncertain. V was pared by 1 base and J by 5 bases, with 10 bases between. The germline V gene has CDR1 LGHNA and CDR2 YNFKEQ. This CDR3 spans 14 amino acids.